This TCR beta chain was profiled in a study of T cells in Graves' hyperthyroidism and ophthalmopathy. Study results and caveats: Ophthalmopathy was told apart from stable hyperthyroidism by a 13 V-J model. Most thyroid clonotypes that were expanded above 0.001 also turned up in blood.

Germline values: CDR1 SNHLY, CDR2 FYNNEI. Losses at the gene ends were 6 bases for V and 6 bases for J; bases not matched to a gene: 1. This CDR3 contains 12 residues. The study excluded patients with uncontrolled infection, other autoimmune disease, pregnancy or lactation. Orbital computed tomography and thyroid ultrasound, together with serum TRAb and thyroxine and clinical symptoms, were used for diagnoses. Researchers took RNA transcripts and amplified the TCR beta CDR3 regions from them. The HTBI primer set was used in a first-round RT-PCR of the TCR CDR3. Each CDR3 protein gets one entry after TCRdb re-called the multiplex PCR reads with MiXCR. The sample records about 500,000 distinct CDR3 sequences, roughly 45% being singletons. A note on this clonotype: The antigen is undetermined. With a much larger clone just one base away, this may be a read error.

This chain connects TRBV2 to TRBJ2-7; TRBD1 matches 11 bases. The sample taken for sequencing was peripheral blood or thyroid tissue (not recorded which). The sequence derives from an adult woman with Graves' disease, either hyperthyroidism or ophthalmopathy (not recorded which). The CDR3 nucleotides are TGTGCCAGCAGAGGGACAGGGGGCGAGCAGTACTTC. The encoded protein is CASRGTGGEQYF.